This T cell receptor (beta chain) originates from a study of blood T cell repertoires in COVID-19. Study-level background: From the United States, Italy and Spain came samples of acute and convalescent COVID-19.

The protocol was immunoSEQ multiplex PCR, while the TCRdb copy is restricted to in-frame clones and leaves out a portion. The profile shows 200,000 to 300,000 clones, approximately 90% of them singletons. Recovery among Cohort 3 donors was established by two negative PCRs, clearance, or symptom resolution. The receptor comes from a middle-aged man who had recovered from COVID-19. The sample taken for sequencing was PBMCs or T cells enriched from blood (not recorded which).

CDR3 DNA sequence: TGTGCCAGCAGCTTAGTGATGGCAGGCACAGATACGCAGTATTTT. Its translation is CASSLVMAGTDTQYF. This chain connects TRBV7-6 to TRBJ2-3, with no clear D. The CDR3 extends over 15 amino acids. Trimming stripped 1 base from V and 1 base from J, with 9 bases between. Looked up from germline, CDR1 is SGHVS and CDR2 is FNYEAQ. Drawing the rest from reference TRBV7-6 and TRBJ2-3, the complete variable domain is GAGVSQSPRYKVTKRGQDVALRCDPISGHVSLYWYRQALGQGPEFLTYFNYEAQQDKSGLPNDRFSAERPEGSISTLTIQRTEQRDSAMYRCASSLVMAGTDTQYFGPGTRLTVL.